The sequence of this TCR beta chain was determined in a study of T cell responses to AZD1222 COVID-19 vaccine. General study results and limits: No repertoire was sampled before or during the peak T cell response, only after it. With two AZD1222 doses given, Spike-specific TCR breadth and depth both rose.

Concerning this clone itself: What it binds is unknown.

Generated by immunoSEQ multiplex PCR, the TCRdb table keeps only in-frame clones and is missing some. In the table there are some 140,000 clones, approximately 92% of which are singletons. Germline CDR1 and CDR2: SEHNR and FQNEAQ (reference sequence). Trimming cost V 5 bases and J 8 bases; bases outside gene matches: 11. The CDR3 totals 14 residues. Sequenced here: peripheral blood, sampled 28 days after the second AZD1222 dose. This chain joins TRBV7-9 and TRBJ1-2, with 7 bases aligning to TRBD1. The sequence came from an adult who received the AZD1222 COVID-19 vaccine. The CDR3 DNA reads TGTGCCAGCAGCCAATTGACAGGGAGTTACGGCTACACCTTC. Its translation is CASSQLTGSYGYTF.